This T cell receptor beta chain was found in a study of blood T cell repertoires in COVID-19. Whole-study context: The analysed material was cDNA or gDNA that came from T cells, B-cell-depleted T cells, or PBMCs.

TCRdb's table, derived via immunoSEQ multiplex PCR, lists solely in-frame clones and lacks some. This table has about 270,000 clones, more than 75% appearing once. In the case of this clone: The identical CDR3 is also encoded by other nucleotide sequences in the sample.

Germline V gives CDR1 MNHEY, CDR2 SVGAGI. The CDR3 consists of 16 residues. V dropped 0 bases and J dropped 0 bases, with 8 bases sitting between them. The gene calls are TRBV6-5 and TRBJ2-2; D is uncertain. The sequence was collected from an elderly woman with COVID-19, enrolled during active disease. Source material: peripheral blood. In DNA, the CDR3 is TGTGCCAGCAGTTACTCGGAGCTAGCGAACACCGGGGAGCTGTTTTTT. It specifies CASSYSELANTGELFF.